This record covers a single T cell receptor beta chain. Its matching antigen is unknown. The CDR3 is 10 amino acids. Trimming removed 7 bases from V and 2 bases from J, with 5 bases in between. CDR1 SQVTM and CDR2 ANQGSEA come from the germline V gene. The record originates from a study of T cell responses to AZD1222 COVID-19 vaccine. Study-level results: Only 5 or 6 individuals given AZD1222 were seropositive at baseline.

Here immunoSEQ multiplex PCR was the method, and the copy in TCRdb shows in-frame clones only, minus some. This sample has under 200,000 clones; about 88% occur once, and the top ten carry around 26%. The starting material was peripheral blood, obtained 28 days after the second AZD1222 dose. The V gene is TRBV29-1, the J gene TRBJ2-5; TRBD2 is a possible D gene (5 bases). The sequence was collected from an adult who received the AZD1222 COVID-19 vaccine. The CDR3 loop reads CSGGQETQYF. Written as DNA, the CDR3 is TGCAGCGGAGGGCAAGAGACCCAGTACTTC.